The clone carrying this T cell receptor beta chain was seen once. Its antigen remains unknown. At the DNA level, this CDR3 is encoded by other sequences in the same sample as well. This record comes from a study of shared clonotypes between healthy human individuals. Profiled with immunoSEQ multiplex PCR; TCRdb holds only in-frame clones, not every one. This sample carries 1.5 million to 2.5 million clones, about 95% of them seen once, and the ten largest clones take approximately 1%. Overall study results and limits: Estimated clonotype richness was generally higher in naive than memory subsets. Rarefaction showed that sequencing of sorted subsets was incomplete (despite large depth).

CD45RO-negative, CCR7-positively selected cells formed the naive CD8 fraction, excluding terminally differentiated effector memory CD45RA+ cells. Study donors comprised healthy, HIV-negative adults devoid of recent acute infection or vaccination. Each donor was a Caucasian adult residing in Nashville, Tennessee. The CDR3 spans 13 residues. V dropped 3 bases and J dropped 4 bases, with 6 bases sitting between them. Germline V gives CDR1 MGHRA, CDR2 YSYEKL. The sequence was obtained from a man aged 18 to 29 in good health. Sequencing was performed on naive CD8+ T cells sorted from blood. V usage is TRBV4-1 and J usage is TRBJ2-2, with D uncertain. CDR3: CASSQDLTGELFF. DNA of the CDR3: TGCGCCAGCAGCCAGGACCTCACCGGGGAGCTGTTTTTT.